Following are 5 T cell receptor beta chains from one sample sequenced in a study of control samples from healthy donors and cancer patients. Sequencing used immunoSEQ multiplex PCR; TCRdb keeps in-frame clones, though not all of them. The data contain about 85,000 clones, roughly 89% of them singletons. The source material was blood. The source is a woman aged 55-75 years in good health.

The chain uses TRBV5-4 and TRBJ2-7; 7 nucleotides agree with TRBD1. Unmatched junction bases numbered 5, after V lost 3 bases and J lost 2 bases. The CDR3 extends over 14 amino acids. The germline V gene encodes CDR1 SGHNT and CDR2 YYREEE (reference sequence). CDR3 residues: CASSYPGTAYEQYF. CDR3 DNA: TGTGCCAGCAGCTACCCGGGGACAGCCTACGAGCAGTACTTC.

This chain joins TRBV29-1 and TRBJ1-1, with 7 bases lining up with TRBD1. Unmatched junction bases numbered 5, after V lost 4 bases and J lost 0 bases. Germline V gene sequence: CDR1 SQVTM, CDR2 ANQGSEA. The CDR3 is made up of 14 amino acids. CDR3 DNA sequence: TGCAGCGTTGGGGTCAGGGGGATGAACACTGAAGCTTTCTTT. Amino acids: CSVGVRGMNTEAFF.

This sequence joins TRBV2 and TRBJ1-2; D ambiguous. V was pared by 6 bases and J by 5 bases, with 25 bases between. From germline, CDR1 is SNHLY and CDR2 FYNNEI. This CDR3 comprises 17 residues. Here the CDR3 DNA reads TGTGCCAGCAGCCCTACCTTGGCAGGCCTCGAGGTTTATGGCTACACCTTC. Translated, it gives CASSPTLAGLEVYGYTF.

The chain links TRBV30 to TRBJ1-5, with D tentatively TRBD1 (5 bases). The germline CDR1 and CDR2 sequences are GTSNPN and SVGIG (reference sequence). Trimming took off 2 bases at V and 6 bases at J, with 11 bases between the two ends. The CDR3 is made up of 13 amino acids. CDR3 DNA: TGTGCCTGGAGTATGAAGGGGCTTCAGCCCCAGCATTTT. Its protein is CAWSMKGLQPQHF.

This chain connects TRBV6-5 to TRBJ2-5; tentatively, D is TRBD2 (5 bases). The length of the CDR3 is 13 residues. Trimming stripped 5 bases from V and 2 bases from J, with 9 bases between. CDR1 and CDR2 from the germline V gene are MNHEY and SVGAGI. The CDR3 DNA reads as TGTGCCAGCAGTCCCCCGGGGCAAGAGACCCAGTACTTC. Protein: CASSPPGQETQYF.